A single sample is the source of the 25 T cell receptor beta chains below, sequenced in a study of PD-1 blockade in classical Hodgkin lymphoma. The repertoire was sequenced with immunoSEQ multiplex PCR; TCRdb's copy has only in-frame clones and lacks some. The sample has fewer than 110,000 clones; around 89% are singletons. All patients relapsed after autologous stem cell transplantation, and brentuximab vedotin exposure varied. The material sequenced was peripheral blood mononuclear cells (PBMCs), taken before the second cycle of nivolumab. The source is a human donor with classical Hodgkin lymphoma.

J is TRBJ2-1 and V is TRBV19; D is unresolved. Trimming left V 1 base short and J 2 bases short, with 9 bases between. The CDR3 has 15 amino acids. Germline CDR1 reads LNHDA; CDR2 reads SQIVND (reference sequence). The CDR3 DNA reads TGTGCCAGTAGTATAGTGGGGAACCCCTACAATGAGCAGTTCTTC. Its translation is CASSIVGNPYNEQFF.

This clone was counted once. The chain has TRBV4-2 and TRBJ1-1; D may be TRBD1 (5 bases). The CDR3 length is 15 residues. V was trimmed by 1 base and J by 2 bases, leaving 11 bases between them. Germline assignment: CDR1 LGHNA and CDR2 YNFKEQ. In nucleotides, the CDR3 is TGTGCCAGCAGCCAAGGCGGGGGGATTAACACTGAAGCTTTCTTT. Protein product: CASSQGGGINTEAFF.

The gene calls are TRBV7-2 and TRBJ2-7, with a weak D call TRBD2 (7 bases). Trimming cost V 0 bases and J 0 bases, with 12 bases left between them. The V gene's germline CDR1 is SGHTA and CDR2 FQGNSA. CDR3 length: 16 amino acids. In nucleotides, the CDR3 is TGTGCCAGCAGCTTAGCTTTGCGGGGGCGCTCCTACGAGCAGTACTTC. This translates into CASSLALRGRSYEQYF.

This clone occurred once. The chain joins TRBV5-1 to TRBJ2-1; 13 bases are a match to TRBD2. The ends lost 4 bases at V and 10 bases at J; junction bases unmatched: 2. CDR1 and CDR2 from the germline V gene are SGHRS and YFSETQ. The CDR3 length is 13 residues. The CDR3 region has the DNA TGCGCCAGCAGCGAGGGACTAGCGGGGGAGCAGTTCTTC. Translating it yields CASSEGLAGEQFF.

The chain couples TRBV9 to TRBJ2-2; TRBD1 aligns across 7 bases. After removal of 3 bases from V and 6 bases from J, the junction contained 11 bases not matched to a gene. The CDR3 spans 16 residues. Germline-derived CDR1 and CDR2 are SGDLS and YYNGEE. The CDR3, as DNA: TGTGCCAGCAGCGCCAGACAGGGAGCGTGGGCCGGGGAGCTGTTTTTT. It is translated as CASSARQGAWAGELFF.

This chain links TRBV7-6 with TRBJ2-7, with a weak D call TRBD1 (5 bases). Trimming took 3 bases from V and 0 from J, leaving 15 bases between them. Germline-derived CDR1 and CDR2 are SGHVS and FNYEAQ. This CDR3 has 16 residues. The CDR3 reads CASSFSSGLSSYEQYF. DNA for the CDR3: TGTGCCAGCAGCTTTTCTTCAGGGTTGAGCTCCTACGAGCAGTACTTC.

J is TRBJ1-4 and V is TRBV19; TRBD1 is a possible D gene (6 bases). Germline values: CDR1 LNHDA, CDR2 SQIVND (reference sequence). CDR3 length equals 15 residues. Trimming took off 7 bases at V and 0 bases at J, with 12 bases between the two ends. This CDR3 is CASNPRTATNEKLFF. CDR3 DNA sequence: TGTGCCAGTAACCCGAGGACAGCAACTAATGAAAAACTGTTTTTT. The full variable domain, completed using reference TRBV19 and TRBJ1-4, is DGGITQSPKYLFRKEGQNVTLSCEQNLNHDAMYWYRQDPGQGLRLIYYSQIVNDFQKGDIAEGYSVSREKKESFPLTVTSAQKNPTAFYLCASNPRTATNEKLFFGSGTQLSVL.

J is TRBJ2-5 and V is TRBV7-2; the D gene is possibly TRBD2 (6 bases). Deletions cut 1 base from V and 3 bases from J, with 12 bases between. Germline V gene lookup returns CDR1 SGHTA and CDR2 FQGNSA. This CDR3 is built from 15 residues. As DNA, the CDR3 is TGTGCCAGCAGCTTAGTCACGGGGGTGGAAGAGACCCAGTACTTC. It codes for CASSLVTGVEETQYF.

This sequence joins TRBV12-5 and TRBJ1-2, with 7 positions matching TRBD1. The V segment lost 0 bases and the J segment 7 bases; nucleotides outside the gene matches: 17. The germline gives CDR1 LGHNT, CDR2 FRNRAP. The CDR3 is 18 residues long. CDR3 residues: CASGLVVGQAGQFGGYTF. CDR3 nucleotides: TGTGCTAGTGGTTTGGTAGTCGGACAGGCGGGTCAGTTTGGTGGCTACACCTTC.

This clone occurred once. This chain joins TRBV5-4 and TRBJ1-1, with D possibly TRBD1 on 6 matching bases. Germline CDR1 reads SGHNT; CDR2 reads YYREEE (reference sequence). Trimming shortened V by 5 bases and J by 0 bases, and 11 bases separated the two germline ends. This CDR3 region has 14 residues. The CDR3 loop reads CASSWTDMNTEAFF. The CDR3, as DNA: TGTGCCAGCAGTTGGACAGACATGAACACTGAAGCTTTCTTT.

The chain is built from TRBV5-8 and TRBJ1-5; D uncertain. The V gene's germline CDR1 is SGHTS and CDR2 YDEGEE. The CDR3 spans 16 residues. V lost 4 bases and J lost 4, with 18 bases in between. CDR3 coding DNA: TGTGCCAGCAGCCAAGGACGGCCGGACGCGAATCAGCCCCAGCATTTT. The encoded protein is CASSQGRPDANQPQHF.

The chain carries TRBV7-2 and TRBJ1-4, with 11 nucleotides matching TRBD1. CDR1 and CDR2 from the germline V gene are SGHTA and FQGNSA. V lost 8 bases to trimming and J lost 8 bases; unmatched junction nucleotides: 7. The CDR3 has 14 residues. The CDR3 DNA is TGTGCCAGCCAAACATGGACAGGGGGCGAAAAACTGTTTTTT. This codes for CASQTWTGGEKLFF.

The chain joins TRBV5-5 to TRBJ2-3, with 7 bases matching TRBD2. CDR1 and CDR2 from the germline V gene are SGHKS and YYEKEE (reference sequence). The CDR3 consists of 14 residues. Trimming at V came to 2 bases and at J to 6 bases, leaving 6 bases not matched to a gene. The CDR3 is CASSFGGGADTQYF. The CDR3 DNA is TGTGCCAGCAGCTTCGGCGGGGGAGCGGATACGCAGTATTTT.

This sequence joins TRBV5-1 and TRBJ2-2, with D perhaps matching TRBD1 (5 bases). Germline CDR1 SGHRS, CDR2 YFSETQ. This CDR3 contains 15 residues. V lost 0 bases and J lost 7, with 13 bases in between. The CDR3 reads CASSLAGHRVGELFF. CDR3 DNA sequence: TGCGCCAGCAGCTTGGCAGGGCATCGAGTCGGGGAGCTGTTTTTT.

The chain has TRBV5-6 and TRBJ1-5; D is ambiguous. V lost 4 bases and J lost 4, with 6 bases in between. CDR3 length equals 12 residues. In germline, CDR1 is SGHDT, CDR2 YYEEEE. The CDR3 bases are TGTGCCAGCAGCCTCCTTAATCAGCCCCAGCATTTT. Its translation is CASSLLNQPQHF.

In the case of this clone: One end of the junction varies from germline; a read error may be responsible. The gene calls are TRBV12-5 and TRBJ2-3; 9 bases map to TRBD2. CDR1 LGHNT and CDR2 FRNRAP come from the germline V gene. There are 13 residues in the CDR3. This chain's CDR3 is CASGLVLSGGLDF. DNA for the CDR3: TGTGCTAGTGGTTTGGTACTAAGCGGGGGGCTGGATTTT. Full variable domain (rest looked up from reference TRBV12-5 and TRBJ2-3): DARVTQTPRHKVTEMGQEVTMRCQPILGHNTVFWYRQTMMQGLELLAYFRNRAPLDDSGMPKDRFSAEMPDATLATLKIQPSEPRDSAVYFCASGLVLSGGLDFGPGTRLTVL.

In its sample, this clone was seen once. The chain combines TRBV5-1 with TRBJ1-1, with unresolved D. CDR1 and CDR2 from the germline V gene are SGHRS and YFSETQ. V lost 6 bases and J 0 bases, leaving 6 bases between the germline ends. The length of the CDR3 is 12 residues. CDR3 DNA sequence: TGCGCCAGCAAGGACGTGAACACTGAAGCTTTCTTT. Its translation is CASKDVNTEAFF.

V and J are TRBV6-5 and TRBJ1-2; 8 nucleotides align to TRBD1. V dropped 2 bases and J dropped 5; count of bases not matched to a gene: 7. CDR1 is MNHEY, CDR2 SVGAGI, per germline. This CDR3 is 15 amino acids long. The CDR3, as DNA: TGTGCCAGCAGTTACCAGGGGGCCATGTCGTATGGCTACACCTTC. Its protein product is CASSYQGAMSYGYTF.

The rearrangement links TRBV27 to TRBJ2-5; 8 nucleotides agree with TRBD1. There are 16 residues in the CDR3. V lost 1 base, J lost 1 base, and 5 bases stayed unmatched. Germline V lookup: CDR1 MNHEY, CDR2 SMNVEV (reference sequence). CDR3 loop: CASSLWRTGSQETQYF. CDR3 bases: TGTGCCAGCAGTTTATGGCGGACAGGGAGCCAAGAGACCCAGTACTTC.

The chain combines TRBV7-2 with TRBJ2-5; 8 bases are a match to TRBD2. The CDR3 spans 16 residues. Trimming cost V 1 base and J 6 bases; bases outside gene matches: 10. Germline V lookup: CDR1 SGHTA, CDR2 FQGNSA. The CDR3 region is CASSLGGSGALKTQYF. Written as DNA, the CDR3 is TGTGCCAGCAGCTTAGGTGGTAGCGGGGCCTTGAAGACCCAGTACTTC.

The chain employs TRBV5-1 and TRBJ2-5, with 9 bases aligning to TRBD1. The junction had 6 bases not matched to a gene; V was cut back by 4 bases and J by 5 bases. The CDR3 runs to 14 residues. Germline CDR1 and CDR2: SGHRS and YFSETQ. The CDR3 reads CASSADRGMETQYF. DNA of the CDR3: TGCGCCAGCAGCGCGGACAGGGGAATGGAGACCCAGTACTTC.

This clone has a single count. V is TRBV5-1 and J is TRBJ2-3; D is perhaps TRBD2 (5 bases). The CDR3 contains 13 residues. In germline, CDR1 is SGHRS, CDR2 YFSETQ. Trimming took 0 bases from V and 5 from J, leaving 7 bases between them. The CDR3 coding sequence is TGCGCCAGCAGCTTGGCCGGGGAAGATACGCAGTATTTT. This codes for CASSLAGEDTQYF.

The rearrangement joins TRBV29-1 to TRBJ1-5; tentatively, D is TRBD1 (5 bases). Germline loops: CDR1 SQVTM, CDR2 ANQGSEA. Trimming removed 5 bases at V and 3 bases at J, with 14 bases between. This CDR3 region has 14 residues. In nucleotides, the CDR3 is TGCAGCGTTAAACTGGGGGGAGACAATCAGCCCCAGCATTTT. Amino acid sequence: CSVKLGGDNQPQHF. Using reference TRBV29-1 and TRBJ1-5 for the parts outside the CDR3, the full variable domain is SAVISQKPSRDICQRGTSLTIQCQVDSQVTMMFWYRQQPGQSLTLIATANQGSEATYESGFVIDKFPISRPNLTFSTLTVSNMSPEDSSIYLCSVKLGGDNQPQHFGDGTRLSIL.

This clone was seen more than once but under ten times. This chain joins TRBV29-1 and TRBJ2-5, with 9 bases that match TRBD1. Per the germline V gene, CDR1 is SQVTM and CDR2 is ANQGSEA. The trim removed 6 bases at V and 4 bases at J, leaving 3 bases unmatched. CDR3 length: 12 residues. The CDR3 DNA is TGCAGCGTGAGACAGGGGGGAGAGACCCAGTACTTC. It translates to CSVRQGGETQYF. Full variable domain (outside the CDR3, taken from reference TRBV29-1 and TRBJ2-5): SAVISQKPSRDICQRGTSLTIQCQVDSQVTMMFWYRQQPGQSLTLIATANQGSEATYESGFVIDKFPISRPNLTFSTLTVSNMSPEDSSIYLCSVRQGGETQYFGPGTRLLVL.

The rearrangement links TRBV30 to TRBJ2-7; D gene ambiguous. This CDR3 has 12 residues. V was shortened by 0 bases and J by 3 bases, with 6 bases between the two germline ends. From germline, CDR1 is GTSNPN and CDR2 SVGIG (reference sequence). CDR3 nucleotides: TGTGCCTGGAGTGTAAGTGTCTACGAGCAGTACTTC. As protein: CAWSVSVYEQYF.